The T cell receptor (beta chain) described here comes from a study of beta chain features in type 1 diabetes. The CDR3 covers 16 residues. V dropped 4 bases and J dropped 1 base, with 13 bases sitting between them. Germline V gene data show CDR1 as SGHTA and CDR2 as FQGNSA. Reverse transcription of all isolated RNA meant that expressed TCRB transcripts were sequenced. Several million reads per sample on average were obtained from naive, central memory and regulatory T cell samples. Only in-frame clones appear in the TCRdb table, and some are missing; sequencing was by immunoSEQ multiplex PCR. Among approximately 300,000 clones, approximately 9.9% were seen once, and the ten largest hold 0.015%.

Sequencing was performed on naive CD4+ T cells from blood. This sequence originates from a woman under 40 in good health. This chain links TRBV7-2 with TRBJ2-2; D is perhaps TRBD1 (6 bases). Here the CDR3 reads CASSSYPGQNTGELFF. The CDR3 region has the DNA TGTGCCAGCAGCTCTTATCCGGGACAGAACACCGGGGAGCTGTTTTTT.